Reported below is one TCR beta chain. Germline V lookup: CDR1 MDHEN, CDR2 SYDVKM. Trimming pared 7 bases from V and 1 base from J, leaving 10 bases between. CDR3 size: 13 residues. Original analysis: How many nucleated cells were present was estimated from reference gene primer amplification. Here immunoSEQ multiplex PCR was the method, and the copy in TCRdb shows in-frame clones only, minus some. V and J calls and clone size are copied from that table; D and trimming were computed from the DNA. Of hundreds of thousands of clones detected, roughly 90% appear once; the ten largest clones hold 11%. This entry is derived from a study of blood T cell repertoires in COVID-19. In the study overall: Italy, Spain and the United States were the sources of the convalescent and acute COVID-19 samples.

The source material was peripheral blood. This rearrangement joins TRBV28 to TRBJ1-1; D not certain. The origin of this receptor is a woman in her twenties or thirties with COVID-19, enrolled during active disease. The CDR3 bases are TGTGCCAGCACCTTCGCAGGGAACACTGAAGCTTTCTTT. It is translated as CASTFAGNTEAFF.